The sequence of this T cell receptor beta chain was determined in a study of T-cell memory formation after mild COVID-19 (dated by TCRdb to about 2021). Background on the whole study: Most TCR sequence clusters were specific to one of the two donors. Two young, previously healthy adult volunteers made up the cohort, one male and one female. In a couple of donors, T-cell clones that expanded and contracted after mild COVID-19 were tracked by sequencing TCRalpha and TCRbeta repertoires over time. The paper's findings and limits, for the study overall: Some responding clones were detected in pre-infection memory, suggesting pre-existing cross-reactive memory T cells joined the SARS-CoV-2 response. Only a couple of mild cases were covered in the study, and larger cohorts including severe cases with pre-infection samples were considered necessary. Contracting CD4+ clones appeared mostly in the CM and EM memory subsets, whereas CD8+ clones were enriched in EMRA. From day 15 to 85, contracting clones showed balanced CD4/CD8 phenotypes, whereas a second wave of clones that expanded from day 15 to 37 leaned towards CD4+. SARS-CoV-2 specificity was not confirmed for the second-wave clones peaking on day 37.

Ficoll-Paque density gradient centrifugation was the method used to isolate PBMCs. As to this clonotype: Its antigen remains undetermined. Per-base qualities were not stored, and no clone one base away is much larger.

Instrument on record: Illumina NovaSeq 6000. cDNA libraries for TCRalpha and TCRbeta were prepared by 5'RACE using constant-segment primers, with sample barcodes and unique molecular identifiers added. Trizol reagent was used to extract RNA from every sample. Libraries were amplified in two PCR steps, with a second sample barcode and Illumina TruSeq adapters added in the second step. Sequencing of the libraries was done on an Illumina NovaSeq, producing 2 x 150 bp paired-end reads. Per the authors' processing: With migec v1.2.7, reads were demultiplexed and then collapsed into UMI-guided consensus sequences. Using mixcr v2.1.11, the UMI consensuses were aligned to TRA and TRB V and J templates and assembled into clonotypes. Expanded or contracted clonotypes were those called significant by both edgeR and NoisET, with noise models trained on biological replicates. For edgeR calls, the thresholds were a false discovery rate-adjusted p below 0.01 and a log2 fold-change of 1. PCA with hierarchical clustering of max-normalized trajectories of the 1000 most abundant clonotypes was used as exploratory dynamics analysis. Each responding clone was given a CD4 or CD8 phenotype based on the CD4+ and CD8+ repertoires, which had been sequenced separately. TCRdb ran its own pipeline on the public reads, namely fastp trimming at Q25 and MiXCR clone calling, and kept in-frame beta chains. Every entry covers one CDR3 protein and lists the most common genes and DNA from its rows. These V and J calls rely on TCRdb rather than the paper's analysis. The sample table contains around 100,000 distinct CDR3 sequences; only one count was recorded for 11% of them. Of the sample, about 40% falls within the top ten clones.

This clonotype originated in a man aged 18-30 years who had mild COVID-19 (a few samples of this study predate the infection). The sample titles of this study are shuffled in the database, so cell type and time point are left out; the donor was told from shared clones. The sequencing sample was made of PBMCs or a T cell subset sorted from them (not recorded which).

This receptor has the CDR3 CASSHARGYTF. The DNA sequence reads TGCGCCAGCAGCCACGCTCGTGGCTACACCTTC. The chain joins TRBV4-1 to TRBJ1-2; too little of a D gene remains to name it. At the junction V is shortened by 3 bases and J by 7 bases, with 6 bases in between. Including cysteine and phenylalanine, the CDR3 has 11 amino acids. Only the CDR3 DNA is retained, 33 bases long and in frame from the first base. The germline V gene provides CDR1 MGHRA and CDR2 YSYEKL.